Sequencing of this TCR beta chain was carried out in a study of cytomegalovirus exposure and HLA in healthy donors. Study as a whole: Of fewer than 450 genotyped donors, around 76% clustered with self-reported Caucasian donors. Study outcomes and limitations: Versus the roughly 700-donor mean, an Asian-associated ancestry cluster reportedly showed fewer N-insertions in a later analysis.

This clone occurred a few times. The antigen is undetermined. The PCR was carried out with 60 Vbeta primers and 13 Jbeta primers. Some clones are missing from TCRdb's copy, which holds only in-frame ones; the method was immunoSEQ multiplex PCR. The table includes 150,000 to 200,000 clones, less than 85% detected once. Germline trimming cut 9 bases from V and 3 bases from J; bases unmatched to any gene: 12. Looked up from germline, CDR1 is SEHNR and CDR2 is FQNEAQ (reference sequence). CDR3 size: 15 residues. The receptor comes from a man aged 35-49 years in good health and CMV-seronegative. The chain couples TRBV7-9 to TRBJ2-7; 9 bases align to TRBD1. The sequenced material came from PBMCs. CDR3 bases: TGTGCCAGTGGAGGGGGGACAGGGACCTTCTACGAGCAGTACTTC. Translating it yields CASGGGTGTFYEQYF. The whole variable domain, remainder taken from reference TRBV7-9 and TRBJ2-7, is DTGVSQNPRHKITKRGQNVTFRCDPISEHNRLYWYRQTLGQGPEFLTYFQNEAQLEKSRLLSDRFSAERPKGSFSTLEIQRTEQGDSAMYLCASGGGTGTFYEQYFGPGTRLTVT.